This TCR beta chain was observed in a study of Ad26.COV2.S vaccination and SARS-CoV-2 variants. Only one count was recorded for this clone. This CDR3 has 11 amino acids. Germline-derived CDR1 and CDR2 are SQVTM and ANQGSEA. The germline V and J ends were trimmed by 2 bases and 9 bases, with 10 bases remaining between them. Some clones are missing from TCRdb's copy, which holds only in-frame ones; the method was immunoSEQ multiplex PCR. The sample yields fewer than 500,000 clones, about 90% seen once. Described treatment: around 19 received Ad26.COV2.S at low or high dose, single or two shots; 5 received placebo; per-sample allocation not given. Repertoires come from day 63 after the first vaccine or placebo injection.

Material: peripheral blood, obtained in a trial of Ad26.COV2.S vaccine versus placebo. The rearrangement links TRBV29-1 to TRBJ2-5; D is uncertain. This sequence originates from a person between 18 and 60 years old who received the Ad26.COV2.S COVID-19 vaccine or a placebo. The CDR3 reads CSVERAHSQYF. CDR3 DNA: TGCAGCGTTGAACGGGCACATTCCCAGTACTTC.